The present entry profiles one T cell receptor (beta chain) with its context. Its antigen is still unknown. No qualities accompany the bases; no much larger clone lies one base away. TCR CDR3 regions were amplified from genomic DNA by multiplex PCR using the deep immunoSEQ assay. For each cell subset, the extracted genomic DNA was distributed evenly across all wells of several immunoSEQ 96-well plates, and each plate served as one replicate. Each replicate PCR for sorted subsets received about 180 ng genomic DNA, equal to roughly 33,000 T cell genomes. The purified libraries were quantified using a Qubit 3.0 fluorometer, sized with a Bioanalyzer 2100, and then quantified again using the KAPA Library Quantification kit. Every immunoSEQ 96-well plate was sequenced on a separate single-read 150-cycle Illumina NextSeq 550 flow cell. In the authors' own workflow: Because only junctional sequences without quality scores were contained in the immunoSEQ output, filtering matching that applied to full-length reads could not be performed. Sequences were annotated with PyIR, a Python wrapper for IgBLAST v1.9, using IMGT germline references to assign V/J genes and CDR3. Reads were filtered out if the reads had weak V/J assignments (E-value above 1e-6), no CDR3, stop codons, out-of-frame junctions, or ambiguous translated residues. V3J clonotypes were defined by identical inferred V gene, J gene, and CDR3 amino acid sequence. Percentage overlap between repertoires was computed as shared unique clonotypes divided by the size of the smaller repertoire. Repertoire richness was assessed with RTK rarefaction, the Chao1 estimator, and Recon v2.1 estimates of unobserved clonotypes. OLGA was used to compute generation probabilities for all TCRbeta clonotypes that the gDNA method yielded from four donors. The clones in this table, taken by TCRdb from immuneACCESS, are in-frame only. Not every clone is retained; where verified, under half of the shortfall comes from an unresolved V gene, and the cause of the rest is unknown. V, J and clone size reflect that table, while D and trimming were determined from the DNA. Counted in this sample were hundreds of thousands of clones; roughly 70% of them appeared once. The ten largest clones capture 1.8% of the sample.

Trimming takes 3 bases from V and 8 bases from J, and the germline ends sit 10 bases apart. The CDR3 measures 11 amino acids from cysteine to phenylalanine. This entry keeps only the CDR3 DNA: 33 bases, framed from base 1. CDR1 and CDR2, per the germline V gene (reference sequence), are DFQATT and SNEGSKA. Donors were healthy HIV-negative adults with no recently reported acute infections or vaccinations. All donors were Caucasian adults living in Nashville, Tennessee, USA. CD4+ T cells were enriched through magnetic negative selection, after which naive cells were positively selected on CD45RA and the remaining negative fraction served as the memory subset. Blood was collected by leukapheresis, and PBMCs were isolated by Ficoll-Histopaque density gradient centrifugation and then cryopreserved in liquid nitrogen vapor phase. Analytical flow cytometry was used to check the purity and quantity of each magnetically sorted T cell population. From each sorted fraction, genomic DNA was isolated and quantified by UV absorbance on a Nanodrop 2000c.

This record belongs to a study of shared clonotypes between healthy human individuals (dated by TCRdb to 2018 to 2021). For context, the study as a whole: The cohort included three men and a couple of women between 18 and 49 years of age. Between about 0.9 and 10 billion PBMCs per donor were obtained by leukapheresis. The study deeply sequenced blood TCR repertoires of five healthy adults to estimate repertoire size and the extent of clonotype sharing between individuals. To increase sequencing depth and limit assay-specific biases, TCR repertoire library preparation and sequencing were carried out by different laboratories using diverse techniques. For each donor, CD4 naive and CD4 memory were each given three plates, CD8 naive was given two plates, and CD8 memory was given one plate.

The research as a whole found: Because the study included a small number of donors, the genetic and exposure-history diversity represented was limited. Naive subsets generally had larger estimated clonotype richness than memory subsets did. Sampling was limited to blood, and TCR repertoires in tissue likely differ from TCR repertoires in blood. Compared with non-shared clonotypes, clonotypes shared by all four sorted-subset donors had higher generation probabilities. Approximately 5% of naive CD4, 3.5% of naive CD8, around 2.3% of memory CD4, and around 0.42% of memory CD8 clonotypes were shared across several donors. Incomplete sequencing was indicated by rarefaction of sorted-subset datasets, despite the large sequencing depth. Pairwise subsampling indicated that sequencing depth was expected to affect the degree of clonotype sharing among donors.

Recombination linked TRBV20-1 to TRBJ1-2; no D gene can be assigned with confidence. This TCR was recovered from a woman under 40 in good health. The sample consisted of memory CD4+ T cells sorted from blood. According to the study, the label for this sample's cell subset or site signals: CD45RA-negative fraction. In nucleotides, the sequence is TGCAGTGCTAGTCCCGCTCGGGGCTACACCTTC. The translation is CSASPARGYTF.